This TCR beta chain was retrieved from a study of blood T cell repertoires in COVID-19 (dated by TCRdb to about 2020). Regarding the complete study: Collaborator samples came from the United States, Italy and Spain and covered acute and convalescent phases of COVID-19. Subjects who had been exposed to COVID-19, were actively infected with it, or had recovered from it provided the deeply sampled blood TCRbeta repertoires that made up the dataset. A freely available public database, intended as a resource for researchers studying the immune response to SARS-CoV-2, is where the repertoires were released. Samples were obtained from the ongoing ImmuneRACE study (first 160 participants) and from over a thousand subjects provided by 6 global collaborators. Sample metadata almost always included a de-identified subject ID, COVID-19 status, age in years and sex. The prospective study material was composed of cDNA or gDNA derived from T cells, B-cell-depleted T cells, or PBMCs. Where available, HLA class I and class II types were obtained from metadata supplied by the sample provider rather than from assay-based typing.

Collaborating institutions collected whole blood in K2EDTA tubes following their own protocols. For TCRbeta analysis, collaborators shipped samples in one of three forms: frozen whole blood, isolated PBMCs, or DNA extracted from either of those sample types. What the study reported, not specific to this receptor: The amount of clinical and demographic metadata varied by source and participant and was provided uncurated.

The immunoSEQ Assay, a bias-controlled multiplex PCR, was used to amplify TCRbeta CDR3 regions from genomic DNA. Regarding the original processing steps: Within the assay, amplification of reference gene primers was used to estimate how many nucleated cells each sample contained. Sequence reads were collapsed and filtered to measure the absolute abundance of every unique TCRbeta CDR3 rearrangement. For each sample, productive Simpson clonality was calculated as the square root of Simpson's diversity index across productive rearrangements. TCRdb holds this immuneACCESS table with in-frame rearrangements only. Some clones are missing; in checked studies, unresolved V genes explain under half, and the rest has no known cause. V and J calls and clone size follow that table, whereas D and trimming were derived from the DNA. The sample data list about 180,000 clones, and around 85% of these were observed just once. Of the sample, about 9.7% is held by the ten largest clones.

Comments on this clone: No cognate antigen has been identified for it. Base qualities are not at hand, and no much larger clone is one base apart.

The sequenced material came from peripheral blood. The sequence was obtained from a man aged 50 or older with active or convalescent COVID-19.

The DNA reads as follows: TGTGCCAGTAGTATCCCCGGCAGGACAACTAATGAAAAACTGTTTTTT. The translation is CASSIPGRTTNEKLFF. The rearranged segments are TRBV19 and TRBJ1-4; the D gene cannot be resolved reliably. CDR1 and CDR2 were assigned from the germline V gene (reference sequence) as LNHDA and SQIVND. From the cysteine through the phenylalanine, the CDR3 covers 16 amino acids. Only the CDR3 DNA stays, 48 bases, in frame from base 1. V sheds 3 bases and J sheds 0 bases, leaving 11 bases between their ends.